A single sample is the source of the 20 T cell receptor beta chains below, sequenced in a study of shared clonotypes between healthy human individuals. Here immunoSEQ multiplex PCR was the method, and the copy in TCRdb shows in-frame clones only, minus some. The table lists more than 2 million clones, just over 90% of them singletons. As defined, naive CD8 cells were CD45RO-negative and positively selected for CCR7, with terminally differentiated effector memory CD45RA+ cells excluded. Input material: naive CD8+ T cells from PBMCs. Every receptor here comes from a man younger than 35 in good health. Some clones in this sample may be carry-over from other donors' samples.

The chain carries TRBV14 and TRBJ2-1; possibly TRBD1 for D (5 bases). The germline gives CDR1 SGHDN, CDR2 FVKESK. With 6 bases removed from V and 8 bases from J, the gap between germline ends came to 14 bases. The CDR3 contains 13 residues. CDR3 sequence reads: CASSHRKGDEQFF. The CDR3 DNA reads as TGTGCCAGCAGTCACAGAAAAGGGGATGAGCAGTTCTTC.

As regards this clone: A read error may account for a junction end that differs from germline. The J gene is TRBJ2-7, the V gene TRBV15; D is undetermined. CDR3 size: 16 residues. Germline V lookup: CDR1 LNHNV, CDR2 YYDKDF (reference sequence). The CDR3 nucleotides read TGTGCCACCAGCAGAGTCCCTTTTGGCTCCTCCAACGAGCAGTACTTC. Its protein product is CATSRVPFGSSNEQYF. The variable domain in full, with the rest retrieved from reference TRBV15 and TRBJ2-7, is DAMVIQNPRYQVTQFGKPVTLSCSQTLNHNVMYWYQQKSSQAPKLLFHYYDKDFNNEADTPDNFQSRRPNTSFCFLDIRSPGLGDTAMYLCATSRVPFGSSNEQYFGPGTRLTVT.

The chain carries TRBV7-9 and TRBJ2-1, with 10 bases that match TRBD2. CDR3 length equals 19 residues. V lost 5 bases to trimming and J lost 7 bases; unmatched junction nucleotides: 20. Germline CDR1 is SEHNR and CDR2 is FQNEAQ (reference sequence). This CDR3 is CASSDGTAGTSEWSNEQFF. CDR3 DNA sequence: TGTGCCAGCAGCGACGGGACAGCTGGGACTAGCGAGTGGTCGAATGAGCAGTTCTTC. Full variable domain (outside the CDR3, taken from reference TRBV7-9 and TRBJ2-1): DTGVSQNPRHKITKRGQNVTFRCDPISEHNRLYWYRQTLGQGPEFLTYFQNEAQLEKSRLLSDRFSAERPKGSFSTLEIQRTEQGDSAMYLCASSDGTAGTSEWSNEQFFGPGTRLTVL.

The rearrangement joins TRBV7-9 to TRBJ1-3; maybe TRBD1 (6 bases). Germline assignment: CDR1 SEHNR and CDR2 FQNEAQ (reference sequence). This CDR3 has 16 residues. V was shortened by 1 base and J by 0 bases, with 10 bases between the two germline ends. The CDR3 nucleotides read TGTGCCAGCAGCTTAGTGTACAGGGACTCTGGAAACACCATATATTTT. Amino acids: CASSLVYRDSGNTIYF. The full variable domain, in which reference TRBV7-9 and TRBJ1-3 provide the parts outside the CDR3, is DTGVSQNPRHKITKRGQNVTFRCDPISEHNRLYWYRQTLGQGPEFLTYFQNEAQLEKSRLLSDRFSAERPKGSFSTLEIQRTEQGDSAMYLCASSLVYRDSGNTIYFGEGSWLTVV.

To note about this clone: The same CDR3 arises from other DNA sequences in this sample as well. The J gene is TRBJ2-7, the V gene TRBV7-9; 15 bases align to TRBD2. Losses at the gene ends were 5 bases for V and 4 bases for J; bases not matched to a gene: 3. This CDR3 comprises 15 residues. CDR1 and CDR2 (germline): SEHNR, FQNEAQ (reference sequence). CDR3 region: CASSPGLAGGYEQYF. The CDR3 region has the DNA TGTGCCAGCAGCCCAGGACTAGCGGGAGGGTACGAGCAGTACTTC.

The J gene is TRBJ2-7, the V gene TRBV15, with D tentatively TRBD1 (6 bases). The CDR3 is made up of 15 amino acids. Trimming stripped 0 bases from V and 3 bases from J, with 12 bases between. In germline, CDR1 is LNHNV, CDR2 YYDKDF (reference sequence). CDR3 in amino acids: CATSRDRTDNYEQYF. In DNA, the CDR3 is TGTGCCACCAGCAGAGATCGGACAGATAACTACGAGCAGTACTTC.

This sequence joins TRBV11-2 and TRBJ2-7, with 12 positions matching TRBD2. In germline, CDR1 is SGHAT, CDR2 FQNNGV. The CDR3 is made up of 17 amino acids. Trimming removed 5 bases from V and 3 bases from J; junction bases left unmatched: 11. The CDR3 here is CASSPRRTSGEYYEQYF. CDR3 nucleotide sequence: TGTGCCAGCAGCCCCCGGCGGACTAGCGGGGAATACTACGAGCAGTACTTC.

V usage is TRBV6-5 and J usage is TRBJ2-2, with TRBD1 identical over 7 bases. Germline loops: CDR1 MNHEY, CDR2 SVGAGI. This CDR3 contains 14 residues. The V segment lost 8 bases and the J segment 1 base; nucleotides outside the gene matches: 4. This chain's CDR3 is CASGTAENTGELFF. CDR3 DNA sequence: TGTGCCAGCGGGACAGCGGAGAACACCGGGGAGCTGTTTTTT.

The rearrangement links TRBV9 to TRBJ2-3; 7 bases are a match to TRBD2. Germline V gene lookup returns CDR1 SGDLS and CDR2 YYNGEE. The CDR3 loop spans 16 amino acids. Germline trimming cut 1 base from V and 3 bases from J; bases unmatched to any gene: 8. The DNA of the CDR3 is TGTGCCAGCAGCGTAACGGGCGGGAGCTCTACAGATACGCAGTATTTT. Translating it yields CASSVTGGSSTDTQYF.

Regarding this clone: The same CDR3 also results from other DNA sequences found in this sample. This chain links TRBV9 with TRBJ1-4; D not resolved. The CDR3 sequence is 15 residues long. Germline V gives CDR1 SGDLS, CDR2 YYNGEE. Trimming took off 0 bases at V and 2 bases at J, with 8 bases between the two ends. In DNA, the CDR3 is TGTGCCAGCAGCGTAGACAGAGGGACTAATGAAAAACTGTTTTTT. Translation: CASSVDRGTNEKLFF.

The CDR3 spells CASSDTPGTLAGGEQFF. DNA for the CDR3: TGTGCCAGCAGTGATACTCCCGGGACTCTAGCGGGGGGTGAGCAGTTCTTC. This chain links TRBV2 with TRBJ2-1, with 11 nucleotides matching TRBD2. CDR1 is SNHLY, CDR2 FYNNEI, per germline. Trimming removed 3 bases from V and 9 bases from J; junction bases left unmatched: 13. The CDR3 is made up of 17 amino acids. The full variable domain, in which reference TRBV2 and TRBJ2-1 provide the parts outside the CDR3, is EPEVTQTPSHQVTQMGQEVILRCVPISNHLYFYWYRQILGQKVEFLVSFYNNEISEKSEIFDDQFSVERPDGSNFTLKIRSTKLEDSAMYFCASSDTPGTLAGGEQFFGPGTRLTVL.

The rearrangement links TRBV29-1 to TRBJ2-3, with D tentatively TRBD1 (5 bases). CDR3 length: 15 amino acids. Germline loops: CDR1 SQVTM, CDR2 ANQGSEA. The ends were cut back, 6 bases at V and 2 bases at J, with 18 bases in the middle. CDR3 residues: CSVQQDSTYTDTQYF. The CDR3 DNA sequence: TGCAGCGTCCAACAAGACAGCACCTACACAGATACGCAGTATTTT.

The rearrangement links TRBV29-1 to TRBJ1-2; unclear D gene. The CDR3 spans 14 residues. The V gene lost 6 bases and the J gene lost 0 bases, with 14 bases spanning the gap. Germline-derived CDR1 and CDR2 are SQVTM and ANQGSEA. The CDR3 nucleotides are TGCAGCGTGCTAGACTGGGAAGCTAACTATGGCTACACCTTC. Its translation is CSVLDWEANYGYTF.

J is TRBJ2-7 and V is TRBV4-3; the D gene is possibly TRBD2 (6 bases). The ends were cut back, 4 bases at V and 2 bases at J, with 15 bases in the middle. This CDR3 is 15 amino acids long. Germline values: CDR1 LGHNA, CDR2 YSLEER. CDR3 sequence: CASSPGLGGAYEQYF. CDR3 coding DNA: TGCGCCAGCAGCCCAGGTCTGGGAGGAGCCTACGAGCAGTACTTC.

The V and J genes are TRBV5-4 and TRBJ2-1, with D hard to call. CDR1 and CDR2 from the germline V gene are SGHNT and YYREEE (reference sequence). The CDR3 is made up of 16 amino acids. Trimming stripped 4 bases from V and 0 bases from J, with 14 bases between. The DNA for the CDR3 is TGTGCCAGCAGCCCCATTGCTATAAGCTCCTACAATGAGCAGTTCTTC. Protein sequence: CASSPIAISSYNEQFF.

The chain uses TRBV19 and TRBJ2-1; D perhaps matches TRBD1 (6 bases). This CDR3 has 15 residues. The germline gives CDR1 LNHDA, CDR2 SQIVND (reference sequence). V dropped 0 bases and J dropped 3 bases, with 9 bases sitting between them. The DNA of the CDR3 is TGTGCCAGTAGTATAGATGGGGGCGGCTACAATGAGCAGTTCTTC. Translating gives CASSIDGGGYNEQFF.

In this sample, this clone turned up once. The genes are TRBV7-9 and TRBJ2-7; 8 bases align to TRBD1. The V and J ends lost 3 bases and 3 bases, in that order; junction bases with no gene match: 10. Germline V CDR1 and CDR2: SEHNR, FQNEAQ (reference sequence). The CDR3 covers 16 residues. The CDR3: CASSLGRWDRHYEQYF. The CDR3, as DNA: TGTGCCAGCAGCTTGGGGAGGTGGGACAGGCACTACGAGCAGTACTTC.

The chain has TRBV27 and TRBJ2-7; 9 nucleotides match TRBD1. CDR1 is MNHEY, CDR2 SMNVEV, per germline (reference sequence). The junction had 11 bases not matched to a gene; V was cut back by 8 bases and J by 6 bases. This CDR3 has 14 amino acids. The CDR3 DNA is TGTGCCAGCTCCCCCGGGACAGGGCCTGGCGAGCAGTACTTC. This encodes CASSPGTGPGEQYF.

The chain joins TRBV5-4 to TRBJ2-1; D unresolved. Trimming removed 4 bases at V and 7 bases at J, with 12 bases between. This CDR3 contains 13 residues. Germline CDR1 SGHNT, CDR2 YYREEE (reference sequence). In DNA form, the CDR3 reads TGTGCCAGCAGCCCCGGGCTCTCTAATGAGCAGTTCTTC. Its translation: CASSPGLSNEQFF.

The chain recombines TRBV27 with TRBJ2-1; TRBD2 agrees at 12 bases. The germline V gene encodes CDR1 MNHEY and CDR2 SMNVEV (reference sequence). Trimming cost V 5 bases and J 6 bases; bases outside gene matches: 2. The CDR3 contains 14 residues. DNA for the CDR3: TGTGCCAGCAGTCGGACTAGCGGGGCCAATGAGCAGTTCTTC. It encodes CASSRTSGANEQFF.